This T cell receptor (beta chain) was recorded in a study of identical twins. The sample holds a few counts of this clonotype. Antigen unknown. This CDR3 spans 15 amino acids. V lost 5 bases and J lost 2; bases outside the gene matches: 5. Germline CDR1 is DFQATT and CDR2 is SNEGSKA (reference sequence). Carrying unique molecular identifiers, the cDNA also gained a universal primer site through template switching. TCRdb processed the 5' RACE reads anew with MiXCR; each CDR3 protein has one entry. The table includes about 730,000 distinct CDR3 sequences, 21% detected once. Study-level results: Out-of-frame alpha sequences common to twins were enriched for low generation probability.

This sample was also put to use in a study of T cells expressing NK-cell markers.

The chain employs TRBV20-1 and TRBJ2-7; TRBD2 matches 14 bases. The clonotype was recovered from a woman in her late teens or twenties in good health. Sequenced input: PBMCs. The CDR3, as DNA: TGCAGTGCTCCGGGACTAGCGGGGGTAACCTACGAGCAGTACTTC. Translation: CSAPGLAGVTYEQYF.